This T cell receptor beta chain originates from a study of cytomegalovirus exposure and HLA in healthy donors. Whole-study results and caveats: The TCR clusters that emerged in the first cohort tended, a later analysis found, to co-occur in the 120 or so validation repertoires. The investigators catalogued 160 or so TCR beta chains as cytomegalovirus-associated. Through in vitro validation, three CMV-associated chains were shown to be specific for CMV antigens.

Details on this clone: Its matching antigen is unknown.

Sequencing was performed with immunoSEQ multiplex PCR; in TCRdb, only in-frame clones are kept and a portion is missing. Here the sample spans 100,000 to 150,000 clones, around 90% being singletons. V lost 4 bases and J lost 7; bases outside the gene matches: 15. The CDR3 covers 16 residues. Germline-derived CDR1 and CDR2 are SGHRS and YFSETQ. The chain uses TRBV5-1 and TRBJ2-5, with TRBD1 identical over 8 bases. Input material: PBMCs. This TCR was recovered from a woman in her late teens or twenties in good health and CMV-seronegative. Here the CDR3 DNA reads TGCGCCAGCAGCCAAGGACAGGGCAATATGGTGTGGACCCAGTACTTC. Its translation is CASSQGQGNMVWTQYF.